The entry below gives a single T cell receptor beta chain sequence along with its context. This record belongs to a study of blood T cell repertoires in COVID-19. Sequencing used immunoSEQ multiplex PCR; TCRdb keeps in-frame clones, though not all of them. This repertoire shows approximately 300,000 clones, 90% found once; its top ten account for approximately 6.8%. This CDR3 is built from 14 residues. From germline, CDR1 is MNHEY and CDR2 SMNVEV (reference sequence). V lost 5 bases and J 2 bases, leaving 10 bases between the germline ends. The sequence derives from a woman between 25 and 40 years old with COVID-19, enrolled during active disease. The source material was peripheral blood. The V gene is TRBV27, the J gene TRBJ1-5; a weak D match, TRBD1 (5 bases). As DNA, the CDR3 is TGTGCCAGCAGTCCCAGGGTCGGCAATCAGCCCCAGCATTTT. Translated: CASSPRVGNQPQHF.